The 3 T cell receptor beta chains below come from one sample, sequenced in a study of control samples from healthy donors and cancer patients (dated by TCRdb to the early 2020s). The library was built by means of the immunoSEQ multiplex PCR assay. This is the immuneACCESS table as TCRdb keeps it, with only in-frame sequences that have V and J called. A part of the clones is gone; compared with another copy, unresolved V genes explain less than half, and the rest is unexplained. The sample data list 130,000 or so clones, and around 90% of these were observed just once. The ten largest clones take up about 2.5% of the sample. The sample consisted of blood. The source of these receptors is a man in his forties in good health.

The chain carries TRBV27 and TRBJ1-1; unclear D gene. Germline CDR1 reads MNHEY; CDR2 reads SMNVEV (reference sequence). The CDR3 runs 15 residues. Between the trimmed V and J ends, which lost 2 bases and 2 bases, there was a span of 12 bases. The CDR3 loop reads CASSLGAGLNTEAFF. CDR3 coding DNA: TGTGCCAGCAGTTTAGGAGCAGGCCTAAACACTGAAGCTTTCTTT.

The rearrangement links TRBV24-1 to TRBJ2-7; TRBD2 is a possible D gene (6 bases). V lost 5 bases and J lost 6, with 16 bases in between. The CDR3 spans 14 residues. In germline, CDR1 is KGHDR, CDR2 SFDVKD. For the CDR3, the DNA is TGTGCCACCAGTGGCCCGGGACTCCTCGCCGAGCAGTACTTC. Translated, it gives CATSGPGLLAEQYF.

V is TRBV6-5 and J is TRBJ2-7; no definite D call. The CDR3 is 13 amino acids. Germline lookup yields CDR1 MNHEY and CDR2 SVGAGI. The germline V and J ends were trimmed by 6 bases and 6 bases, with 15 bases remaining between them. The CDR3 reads CASSYLGPFEQYF. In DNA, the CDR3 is TGTGCCAGCAGCTACCTAGGACCATTCGAGCAGTACTTC.